The clone carrying this T cell receptor beta chain was seen a single time. The ends lost 1 base at V and 2 bases at J; junction bases unmatched: 5. The CDR3 extends over 16 amino acids. From germline, CDR1 is KGHSH and CDR2 LQKENI. This specimen comes from a study of regulatory T cells in long-lasting Graves disease. Researchers made the TCR library from RNA that was extracted from PBMCs. TCRdb passed the reads through MiXCR, listing each CDR3 protein once. Of 900 to 1,300 distinct CDR3 sequences listed, approximately 89% were seen once; the top ten hold about 7.5%. The sequence derives from a woman in her twenties or thirties with Graves disease. This chain links TRBV18 with TRBJ2-3, with TRBD1 identical over 8 bases. The sequences come from peripheral blood mononuclear cells (PBMCs), collected with antithyroid drug treatment, in newly diagnosed or persistent Graves disease (not recorded which). CDR3 sequence: CASSPLGQGATDTQYF. The CDR3 DNA follows: TGTGCCAGCTCACCACTGGGGCAGGGGGCCACAGATACGCAGTATTTT. The full variable domain, completed using reference TRBV18 and TRBJ2-3, is NAGVMQNPRHLVRRRGQEARLRCSPMKGHSHVYWYRQLPEEGLKFMVYLQKENIIDESGMPKERFSAEFPKEGPSILRIQQVVRGDSAAYFCASSPLGQGATDTQYFGPGTRLTVL.